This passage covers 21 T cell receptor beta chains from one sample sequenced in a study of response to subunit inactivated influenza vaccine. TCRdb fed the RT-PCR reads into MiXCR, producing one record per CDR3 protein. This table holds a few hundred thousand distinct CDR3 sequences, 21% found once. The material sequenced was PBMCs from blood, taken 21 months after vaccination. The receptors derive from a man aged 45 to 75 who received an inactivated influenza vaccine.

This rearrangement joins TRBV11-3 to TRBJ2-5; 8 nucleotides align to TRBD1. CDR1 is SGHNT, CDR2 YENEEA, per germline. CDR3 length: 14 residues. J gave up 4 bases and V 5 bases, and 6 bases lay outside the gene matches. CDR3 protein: CASSKRTGSETQYF. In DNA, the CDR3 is TGTGCCAGCAGCAAACGGACAGGGTCAGAGACCCAGTACTTC.

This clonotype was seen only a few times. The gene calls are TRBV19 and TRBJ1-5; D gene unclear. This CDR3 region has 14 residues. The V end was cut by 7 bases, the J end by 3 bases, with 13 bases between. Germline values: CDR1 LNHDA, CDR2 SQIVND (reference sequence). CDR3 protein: CASTSGSFNQPQHF. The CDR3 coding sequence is TGTGCCAGTACGTCTGGGTCCTTCAATCAGCCCCAGCATTTT.

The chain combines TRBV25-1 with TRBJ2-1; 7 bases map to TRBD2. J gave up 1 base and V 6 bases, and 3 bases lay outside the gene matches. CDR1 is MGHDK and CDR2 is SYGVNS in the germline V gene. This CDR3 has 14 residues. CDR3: CASRRRESYNEQFF. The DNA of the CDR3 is TGTGCCAGCAGACGGCGGGAGTCCTACAATGAGCAGTTCTTC.

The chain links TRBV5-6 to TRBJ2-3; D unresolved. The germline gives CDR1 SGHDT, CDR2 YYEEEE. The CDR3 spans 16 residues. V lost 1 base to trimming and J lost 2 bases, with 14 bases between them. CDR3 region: CASSLFSKALTDTQYF. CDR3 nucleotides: TGTGCCAGCAGCTTGTTTTCCAAAGCTCTCACAGATACGCAGTATTTT. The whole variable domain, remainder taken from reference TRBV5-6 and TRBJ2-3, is DAGVTQSPTHLIKTRGQQVTLRCSPKSGHDTVSWYQQALGQGPQFIFQYYEEEERQRGNFPDRFSGHQFPNYSSELNVNALLLGDSALYLCASSLFSKALTDTQYFGPGTRLTVL.

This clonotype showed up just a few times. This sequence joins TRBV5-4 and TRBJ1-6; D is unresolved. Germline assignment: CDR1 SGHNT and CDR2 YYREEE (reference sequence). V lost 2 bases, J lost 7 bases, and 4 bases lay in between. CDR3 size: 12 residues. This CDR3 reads CASSFENSPLHF. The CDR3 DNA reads TGTGCCAGCAGCTTCGAGAATTCACCCCTCCACTTT. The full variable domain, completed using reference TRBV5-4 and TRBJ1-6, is ETGVTQSPTHLIKTRGQQVTLRCSSQSGHNTVSWYQQALGQGPQFIFQYYREEENGRGNFPPRFSGLQFPNYSSELNVNALELDDSALYLCASSFENSPLHFGNGTRLTVT.

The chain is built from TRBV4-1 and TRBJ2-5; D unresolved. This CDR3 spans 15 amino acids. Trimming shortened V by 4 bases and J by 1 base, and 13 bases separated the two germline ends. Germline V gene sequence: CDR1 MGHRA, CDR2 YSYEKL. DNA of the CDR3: TGCGCCAGCAGCCCCTTCGGACGGATCCAAGAGACCCAGTACTTC. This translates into CASSPFGRIQETQYF.

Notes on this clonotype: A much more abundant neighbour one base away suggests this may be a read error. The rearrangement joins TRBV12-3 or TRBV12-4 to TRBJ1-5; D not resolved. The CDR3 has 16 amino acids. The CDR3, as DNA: TGTGCCAGCAGTTTAGGTGGTGGGAGGGTAGATCAGCACCAGCATTTT. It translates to CASSLGGGRVDQHQHF.

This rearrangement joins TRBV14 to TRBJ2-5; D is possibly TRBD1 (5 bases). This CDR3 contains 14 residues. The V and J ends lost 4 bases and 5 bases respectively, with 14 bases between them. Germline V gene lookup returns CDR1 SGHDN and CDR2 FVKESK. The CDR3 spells CASSPQNHRETQYF. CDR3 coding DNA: TGTGCCAGCAGCCCCCAGAATCACAGGGAGACCCAGTACTTC.

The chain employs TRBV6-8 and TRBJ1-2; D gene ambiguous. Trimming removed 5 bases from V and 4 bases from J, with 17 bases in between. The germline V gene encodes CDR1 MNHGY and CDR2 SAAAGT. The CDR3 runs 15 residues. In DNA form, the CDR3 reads TGTGCCAGCAGTGACCCCGAGCAGGACGGCTATGGCTACACCTTC. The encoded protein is CASSDPEQDGYGYTF.

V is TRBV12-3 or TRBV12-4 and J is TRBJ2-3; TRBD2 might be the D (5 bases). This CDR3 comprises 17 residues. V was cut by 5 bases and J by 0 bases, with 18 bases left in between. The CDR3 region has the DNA TGTGCCAGCAGTCACTTACTAGACCGCACTAGCACAGATACGCAGTATTTT. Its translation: CASSHLLDRTSTDTQYF.

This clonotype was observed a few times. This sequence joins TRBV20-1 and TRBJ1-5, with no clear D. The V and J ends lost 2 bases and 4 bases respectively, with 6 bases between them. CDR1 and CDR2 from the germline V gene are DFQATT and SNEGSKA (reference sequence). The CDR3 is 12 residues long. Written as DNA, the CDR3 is TGCAGTGCTAGAAGGCCTAATCAGCCCCAGCATTTT. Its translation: CSARRPNQPQHF.

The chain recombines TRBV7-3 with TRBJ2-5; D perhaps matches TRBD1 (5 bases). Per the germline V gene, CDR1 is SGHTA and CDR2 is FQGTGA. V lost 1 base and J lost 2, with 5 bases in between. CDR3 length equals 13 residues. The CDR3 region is CASSLNRQETQYF. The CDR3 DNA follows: TGTGCCAGCAGCTTAAACAGGCAAGAGACCCAGTACTTC. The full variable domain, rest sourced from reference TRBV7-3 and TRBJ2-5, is GAGVSQTPSNKVTEKGKYVELRCDPISGHTALYWYRQSLGQGPEFLIYFQGTGAADDSGLPNDRFFAVRPEGSVSTLKIQRTERGDSAVYLCASSLNRQETQYFGPGTRLLVL.

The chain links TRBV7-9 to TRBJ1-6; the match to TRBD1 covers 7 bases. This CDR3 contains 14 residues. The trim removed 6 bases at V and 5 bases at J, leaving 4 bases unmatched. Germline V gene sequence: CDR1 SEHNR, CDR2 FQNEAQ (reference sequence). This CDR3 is CASSFGTDNSPLHF. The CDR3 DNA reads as TGTGCCAGCAGTTTTGGGACAGATAATTCACCCCTCCACTTT.

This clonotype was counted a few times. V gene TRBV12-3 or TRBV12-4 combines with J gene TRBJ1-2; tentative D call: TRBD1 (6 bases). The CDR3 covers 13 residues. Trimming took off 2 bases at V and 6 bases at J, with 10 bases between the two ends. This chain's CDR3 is CASSLLRDNGYTF. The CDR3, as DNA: TGTGCCAGCAGTTTACTCAGGGACAATGGCTACACCTTC.

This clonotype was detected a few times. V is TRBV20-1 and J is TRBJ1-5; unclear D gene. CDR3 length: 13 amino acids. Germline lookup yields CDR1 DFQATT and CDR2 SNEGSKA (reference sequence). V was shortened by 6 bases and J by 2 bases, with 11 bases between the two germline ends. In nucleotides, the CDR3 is TGCAGTGCCAACGGACGAGGCAATCAGCCCCAGCATTTT. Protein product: CSANGRGNQPQHF.

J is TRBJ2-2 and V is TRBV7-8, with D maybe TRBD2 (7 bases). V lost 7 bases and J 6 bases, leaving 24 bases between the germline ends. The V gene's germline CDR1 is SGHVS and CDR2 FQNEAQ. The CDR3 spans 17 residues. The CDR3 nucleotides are TGTGCCAGCAACTCACCTAGGGGGGGGCATGCGGCCGGGGAGCTGTTTTTT. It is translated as CASNSPRGGHAAGELFF.

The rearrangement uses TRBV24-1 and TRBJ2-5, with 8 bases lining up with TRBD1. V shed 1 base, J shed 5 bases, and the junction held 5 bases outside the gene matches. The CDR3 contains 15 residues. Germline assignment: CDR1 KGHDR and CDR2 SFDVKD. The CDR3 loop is CATSDLGQGGETQYF. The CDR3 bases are TGTGCCACCAGTGATTTAGGACAGGGTGGCGAGACCCAGTACTTC.

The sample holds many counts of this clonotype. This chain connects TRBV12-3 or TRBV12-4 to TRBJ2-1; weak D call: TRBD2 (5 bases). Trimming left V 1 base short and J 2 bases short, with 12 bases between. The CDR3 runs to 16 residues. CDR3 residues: CASSLVTSAAYNEQFF. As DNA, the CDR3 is TGTGCCAGCAGTTTAGTAACTAGTGCAGCCTACAATGAGCAGTTCTTC.

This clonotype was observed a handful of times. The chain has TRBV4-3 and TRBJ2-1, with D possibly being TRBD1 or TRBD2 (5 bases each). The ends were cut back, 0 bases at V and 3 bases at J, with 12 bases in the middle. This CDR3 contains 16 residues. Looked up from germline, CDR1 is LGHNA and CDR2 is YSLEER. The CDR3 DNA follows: TGCGCCAGCAGCCAAGATTGGGGGTCTATCTACAATGAGCAGTTCTTC. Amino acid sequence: CASSQDWGSIYNEQFF.

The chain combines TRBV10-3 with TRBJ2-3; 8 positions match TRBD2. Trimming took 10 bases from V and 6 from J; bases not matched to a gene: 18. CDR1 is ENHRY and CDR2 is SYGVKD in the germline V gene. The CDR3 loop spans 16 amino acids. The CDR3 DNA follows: TGTGCCAGCCGCCGGACTAGCTCGGCGTTCGCGGATACGCAGTATTTT. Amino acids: CASRRTSSAFADTQYF.

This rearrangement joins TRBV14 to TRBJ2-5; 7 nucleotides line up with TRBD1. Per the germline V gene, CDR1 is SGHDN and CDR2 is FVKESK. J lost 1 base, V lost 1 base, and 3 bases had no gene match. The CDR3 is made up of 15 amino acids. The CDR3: CASSQGGTAQETQYF. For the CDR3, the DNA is TGTGCCAGCAGCCAAGGGGGGACAGCCCAAGAGACCCAGTACTTC.